This T cell receptor beta chain is drawn from a study of technical replicates of blood from a few donors (dated by TCRdb to 2015 to 2018). Details on this clone: No cognate antigen has been identified for it. One base away there is no much larger clone; base qualities are not given.

Including the terminal cysteine and phenylalanine, the CDR3 comprises 14 residues. Here the CDR3 DNA is all that survives: 42 bases in frame from base 1. A distance of 11 bases separates the germline ends of V and J, which lose 4 bases and 0 bases respectively. From a lookup of the germline V gene (reference sequence), CDR1 and CDR2 are SGHNT and YYREEE. The library was made by the immunoSEQ multiplex PCR assay. The table was pulled from immuneACCESS by TCRdb, which kept in-frame rearrangements only. Such tables lose some clones; where checked, under half of the loss comes from unresolved V genes, and the rest has no known cause. The sample data list 35,000 to 50,000 clones, and approximately 96% of these were observed just once. The ten largest clones add up to less than 0.45% of the sample.

This clonotype was sampled from a human donor in good health. The sequencing sample was made of T cells isolated from PBMCs. The chain is encoded by TRBV5-4 joined to TRBJ2-7, and perhaps TRBD1 as D gene, on 6 matching bases. This receptor has the CDR3 CASSQGQNSYEQYF. The nucleotide sequence is given as TGTGCCAGCAGCCAAGGACAGAACTCCTACGAGCAGTACTTC.